These T cell receptor beta chains were read from a single sample in a study of blood T cell repertoires in COVID-19. The protocol was immunoSEQ multiplex PCR, while the TCRdb copy is restricted to in-frame clones and leaves out a portion. The data show about 150,000 clones, with 75% to 90% seen just once and approximately 4.1% held by the top ten. Source material: peripheral blood. These receptors were obtained from an older woman with active or convalescent COVID-19. Each CDR3 is given with its conserved first and last residue.

TRBV10-3,CAISESSRETQYF
TRBV12-3/TRBV12-4,CASSRGGASEAFF
TRBV5-4,CASSLALGQLNTEAFF
TRBV18,CASSPLVTGDPDTQYF
TRBV28,CASSQPRDREETQYF
TRBV2,CASSEFGTGDSIRYGYTF
TRBV7-2,CASSLTGESWNEQFF
TRBV5-1,CASSFTKTLIDVDRELFF
TRBV11-2,CASSLTLMNTEAFF
TRBV6-5,CANCLGRGVYEQYF
TRBV12-3/TRBV12-4,CASSLRQTDTQYF
TRBV6-2/TRBV6-3,CASSFSPQDTRNTEAFF
TRBV4-3,CASSQGDWTLYEQFF
TRBV4-1,CASSLTAGGETDTQYF
TRBV19,CASSMARATGELFF
TRBV7-2,CASSVQTGGSGEKLFF
TRBV27,CASSPRTDYNEQFF
TRBV7-3,CASSPGGGARAGELFF
TRBV7-2,CASFAGTSVIYEQFF
TRBV5-1,CASSSGQGARYEQFF
TRBV4-1,CASGGGRGALDTQYF
TRBV11-2,CASSLAGVTQYF
TRBV7-2,CASSLSGTEAEKLFF
TRBV4-1,CASRGDDRAERGYTF
TRBV19,CASSPYWRGVTDTQYF
TRBV19,CASSGQGYTEAFF
TRBV14,CASSQLGGTDTQYF
TRBV6-5,CASSSWDTANEKLFF
TRBV7-9,CASSRGQGSEGYTF